Reported below is one T cell receptor beta chain. The antigen is unknown. This record comes from a study of type 1 regulatory T cells. Study summary: An in vitro protocol generated T-allo10, a Tr1-enriched, alloantigen-specific CD4 T cell product.

MiXCR, applied by TCRdb to the reads, yields one record per CDR3 protein. This table has about 71,000 distinct CDR3 sequences, roughly 20% appearing once. The CDR3 runs to 15 residues. Germline CDR1 is DFQATT and CDR2 is SNEGSKA (reference sequence). V gave up 0 bases and J gave up 6 bases, with 18 bases separating them. Study outcomes and limitations: Compared with non-Tr1 cells, Tr1 cells showed a narrower TCR repertoire.

The origin of this receptor is a human donor in good health. Input material: cultured type 1 regulatory T (Tr1) cells, either the whole culture or a sorted fraction (not recorded which). The chain carries TRBV20-1 and TRBJ2-7, with D unresolved. CDR3 protein: CSARDSASATGEQYF. DNA of the CDR3: TGCAGTGCTAGAGATTCGGCGTCCGCTACGGGCGAGCAGTACTTC.